One T cell receptor (beta chain) is described in this entry. Its antigen remains unidentified. These data are taken from a study of post-analysis software for immune sequencing data. Study context: Relapsing-remitting, secondary progressive and progressive-relapsing multiple sclerosis courses were included. The study, taken as a whole, reports: Roughly five TRBV segments appeared more often in patients than in controls, and TRBV5-6, TRBV5-1 and TRBV20-1 were among these.

Built from TCR beta cDNA, the libraries had unique molecular identifiers in them. TCRdb re-derived calls from the PCR reads in MiXCR, one entry per CDR3 protein. The repertoire holds about 820,000 distinct CDR3 sequences, with under 70% as singletons. CDR1 is DFQATT and CDR2 is SNEGSKA in the germline V gene (reference sequence). The ends lost 3 bases at V and 14 bases at J; junction bases unmatched: 7. This CDR3 is built from 13 residues. This clonotype originated in a girl aged 5-17 years with multiple sclerosis. Specimen: blood. This rearrangement joins TRBV20-1 to TRBJ2-1, with 13 bases lining up with TRBD2. The CDR3 region is CSASLGLAGEEFF. CDR3 bases: TGCAGTGCTAGCCTCGGACTAGCGGGGGAAGAGTTCTTC.